These 10 T cell receptor beta chains originate from one sample sequenced in a study of Ad26.COV2.S vaccination and SARS-CoV-2 variants. Sequencing used immunoSEQ multiplex PCR; TCRdb keeps in-frame clones, though not all of them. The sample has roughly 100,000 clones, about three quarters seen once. The starting material was peripheral blood, obtained after recovery from COVID-19. The origin of the receptors is a human donor who had recovered from COVID-19.

The genes are TRBV4-2 and TRBJ2-3, with 7 bases identical to TRBD2. This CDR3 is built from 16 residues. Germline CDR1 is LGHNA and CDR2 is YNFKEQ. Unmatched junction bases numbered 4, after V lost 0 bases and J lost 1 base. CDR3 protein: CASSQDGGEGTDTQYF. In nucleotides, the CDR3 is TGTGCCAGCAGCCAAGATGGGGGGGAAGGCACAGATACGCAGTATTTT.

This clone was observed a handful of times. This chain joins TRBV7-9 and TRBJ2-3; D may be TRBD1 (5 bases). The CDR3 runs to 13 residues. V dropped 5 bases and J dropped 4 bases, with 10 bases sitting between them. Germline V gene data show CDR1 as SEHNR and CDR2 as FQNEAQ (reference sequence). The CDR3 spells CASSTRGPDTQYF. CDR3 coding DNA: TGTGCCAGCAGCACAAGGGGCCCAGATACGCAGTATTTT.

As concerns this clone: Other DNA sequences from this sample encode an identical CDR3 as well. The chain is built from TRBV9 and TRBJ2-3; D is uncertain. Germline V gene sequence: CDR1 SGDLS, CDR2 YYNGEE. V was pared by 1 base and J by 3 bases, with 3 bases between. The CDR3 is 12 residues long. The CDR3 sequence: CASSVSTDTQYF. The CDR3 nucleotides are TGTGCCAGCAGCGTATCAACAGATACGCAGTATTTT.

J is TRBJ2-7 and V is TRBV6-2 or TRBV6-3; 8 bases are a match to TRBD1. Germline CDR1 MNHEY, CDR2 SVGEGT. The CDR3 has 15 residues. The ends lost 4 bases at V and 2 bases at J; junction bases unmatched: 7. The CDR3 nucleotides read TGTGCCAGCAGTTCTCAGGGACAGGACACCTACGAGCAGTACTTC. Its protein is CASSSQGQDTYEQYF.

This sequence joins TRBV4-1 and TRBJ1-5; D not resolved. CDR1 is MGHRA and CDR2 is YSYEKL in the germline V gene. V dropped 1 base and J dropped 4 bases, with 11 bases sitting between them. The CDR3 is 15 residues long. For the CDR3, the DNA is TGCGCCAGCAGCCAAGTGCTAAAAGGTAATCAGCCCCAGCATTTT. Translation: CASSQVLKGNQPQHF.

V and J are TRBV18 and TRBJ1-5, with D perhaps TRBD1 (5 bases). This CDR3 has 15 residues. V gave up 6 bases and J gave up 1 base, with 13 bases separating them. The germline V gene encodes CDR1 KGHSH and CDR2 LQKENI. CDR3 region: CASSPGGASNQPQHF. In DNA, the CDR3 is TGTGCCAGCTCCCCTGGAGGGGCAAGCAATCAGCCCCAGCATTTT.

V gene TRBV7-9 combines with J gene TRBJ2-1; TRBD1 aligns across 7 bases. Germline loops: CDR1 SEHNR, CDR2 FQNEAQ (reference sequence). J lost 8 bases, V lost 0 bases, and 4 bases had no gene match. The CDR3 is made up of 14 amino acids. The chain's CDR3 is CASSLATGIDEQFF. The CDR3 DNA sequence: TGTGCCAGCAGCTTAGCGACAGGGATCGATGAGCAGTTCTTC.

V and J are TRBV7-3 and TRBJ2-2; no clear D gene. Trimming took 2 bases from V and 3 from J, leaving 7 bases between them. Germline V CDR1 and CDR2: SGHTA, FQGTGA. This CDR3 contains 14 residues. CDR3: CASSLDGYTGELFF. The CDR3 nucleotides are TGTGCCAGCAGCTTAGACGGATACACCGGGGAGCTGTTTTTT.

The chain uses TRBV7-9 and TRBJ2-7, with a weak D call TRBD1 (5 bases). Trimming removed 0 bases from V and 0 bases from J, with 12 bases in between. The CDR3 is 16 amino acids. Per germline, CDR1 SEHNR and CDR2 FQNEAQ (reference sequence). CDR3 nucleotides: TGTGCCAGCAGCTTAGCGGGGCGCCCGAGCTCCTACGAGCAGTACTTC. It encodes CASSLAGRPSSYEQYF.

The chain recombines TRBV30 with TRBJ2-7; D not resolved. Trimming took 4 bases from V and 2 from J, leaving 12 bases between them. The CDR3 is 13 residues long. CDR1 is GTSNPN, CDR2 SVGIG, per germline (reference sequence). The CDR3 DNA is TGTGCCTGGACACGGGTCAATCCCTACGAGCAGTACTTC. Its protein product is CAWTRVNPYEQYF.